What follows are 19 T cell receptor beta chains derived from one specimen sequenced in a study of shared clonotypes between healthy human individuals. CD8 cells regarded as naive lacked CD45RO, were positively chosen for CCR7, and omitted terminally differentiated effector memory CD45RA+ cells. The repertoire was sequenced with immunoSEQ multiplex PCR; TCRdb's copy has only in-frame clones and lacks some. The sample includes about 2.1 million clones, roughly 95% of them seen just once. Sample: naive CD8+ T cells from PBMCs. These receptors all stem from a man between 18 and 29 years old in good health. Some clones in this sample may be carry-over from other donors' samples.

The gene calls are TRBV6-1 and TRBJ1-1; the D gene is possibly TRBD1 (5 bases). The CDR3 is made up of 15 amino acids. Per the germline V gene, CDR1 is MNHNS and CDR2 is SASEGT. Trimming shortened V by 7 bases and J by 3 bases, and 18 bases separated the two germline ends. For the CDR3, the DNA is TGTGCCAGCACCCAGGGAGATGGCTACTACACTGAAGCTTTCTTT. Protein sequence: CASTQGDGYYTEAFF.

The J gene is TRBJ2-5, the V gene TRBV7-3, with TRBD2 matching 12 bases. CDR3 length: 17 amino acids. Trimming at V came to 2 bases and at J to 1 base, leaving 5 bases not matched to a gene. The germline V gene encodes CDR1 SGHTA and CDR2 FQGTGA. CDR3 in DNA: TGTGCCAGCAGCTTATCAATGACTAGCGGGAGCCAAGAGACCCAGTACTTC. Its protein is CASSLSMTSGSQETQYF.

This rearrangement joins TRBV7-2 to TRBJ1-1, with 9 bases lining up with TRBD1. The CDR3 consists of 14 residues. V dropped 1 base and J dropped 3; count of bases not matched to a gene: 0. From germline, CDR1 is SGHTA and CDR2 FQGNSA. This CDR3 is CASSLGTGDTEAFF. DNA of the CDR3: TGTGCCAGCAGCTTAGGGACAGGGGACACTGAAGCTTTCTTT.

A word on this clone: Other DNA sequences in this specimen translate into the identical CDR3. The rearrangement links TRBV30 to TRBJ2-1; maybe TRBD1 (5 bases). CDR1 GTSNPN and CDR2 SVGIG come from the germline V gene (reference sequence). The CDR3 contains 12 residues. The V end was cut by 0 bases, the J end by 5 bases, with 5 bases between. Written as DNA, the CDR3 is TGTGCCTGGAGTGTAGGGGACAATGAGCAGTTCTTC. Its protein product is CAWSVGDNEQFF.

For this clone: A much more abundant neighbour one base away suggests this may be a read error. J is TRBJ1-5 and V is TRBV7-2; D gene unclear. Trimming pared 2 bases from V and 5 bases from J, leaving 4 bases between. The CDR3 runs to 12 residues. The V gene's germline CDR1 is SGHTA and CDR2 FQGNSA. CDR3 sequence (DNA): TGTGCCAGCAGCTTATGGGATCAGCCCCAGCATTTT. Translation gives CASSLWDQPQHF.

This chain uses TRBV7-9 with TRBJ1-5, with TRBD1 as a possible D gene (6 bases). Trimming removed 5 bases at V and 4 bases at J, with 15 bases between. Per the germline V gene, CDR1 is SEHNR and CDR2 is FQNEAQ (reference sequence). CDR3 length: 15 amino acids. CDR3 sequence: CASSLLEGENQPQHF. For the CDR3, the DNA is TGTGCCAGCAGCCTTCTGGAGGGGGAGAATCAGCCCCAGCATTTT.

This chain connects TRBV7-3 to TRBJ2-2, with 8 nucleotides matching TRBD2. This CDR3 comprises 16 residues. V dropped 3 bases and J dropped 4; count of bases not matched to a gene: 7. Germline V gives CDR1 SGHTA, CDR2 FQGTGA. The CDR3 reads CASSFLGGRTTGELFF. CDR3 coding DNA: TGTGCCAGCAGCTTTCTTGGCGGGAGGACCACCGGGGAGCTGTTTTTT.

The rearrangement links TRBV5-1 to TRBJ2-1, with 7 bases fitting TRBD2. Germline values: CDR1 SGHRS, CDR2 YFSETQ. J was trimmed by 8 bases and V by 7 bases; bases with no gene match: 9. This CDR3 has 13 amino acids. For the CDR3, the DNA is TGCGCCAGCCTGGGCGGGAGTCTAGATGAGCAGTTCTTC. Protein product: CASLGGSLDEQFF.

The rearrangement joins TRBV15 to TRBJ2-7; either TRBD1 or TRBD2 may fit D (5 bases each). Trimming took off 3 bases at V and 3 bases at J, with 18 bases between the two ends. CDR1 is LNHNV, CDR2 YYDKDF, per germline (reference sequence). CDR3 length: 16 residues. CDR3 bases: TGTGCCACCAGCAGCCCCGGGACGGAAACTAGCTACGAGCAGTACTTC. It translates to CATSSPGTETSYEQYF.

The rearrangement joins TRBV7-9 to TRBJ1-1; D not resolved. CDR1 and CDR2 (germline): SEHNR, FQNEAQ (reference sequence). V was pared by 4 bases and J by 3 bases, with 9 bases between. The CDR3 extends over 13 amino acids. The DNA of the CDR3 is TGTGCCAGCAGCTGGAATGTGGACACTGAAGCTTTCTTT. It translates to CASSWNVDTEAFF.

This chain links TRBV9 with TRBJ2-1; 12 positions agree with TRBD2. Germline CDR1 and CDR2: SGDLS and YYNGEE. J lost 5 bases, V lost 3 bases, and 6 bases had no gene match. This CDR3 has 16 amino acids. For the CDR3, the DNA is TGTGCCAGCAGCGAGCCTCGACTAGCGGGAGACAATGAGCAGTTCTTC. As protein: CASSEPRLAGDNEQFF.

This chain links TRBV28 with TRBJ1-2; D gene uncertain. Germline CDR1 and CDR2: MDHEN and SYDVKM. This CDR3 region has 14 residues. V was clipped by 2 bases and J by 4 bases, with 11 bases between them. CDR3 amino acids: CASSLRVILYGYTF. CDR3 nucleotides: TGTGCCAGCAGTTTACGCGTGATCCTCTATGGCTACACCTTC.

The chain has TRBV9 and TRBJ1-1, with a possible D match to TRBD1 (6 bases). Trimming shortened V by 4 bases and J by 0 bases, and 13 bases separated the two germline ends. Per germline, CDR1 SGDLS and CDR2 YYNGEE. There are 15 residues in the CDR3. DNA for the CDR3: TGTGCCAGCAGCAACCGACAGGAGATGAACACTGAAGCTTTCTTT. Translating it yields CASSNRQEMNTEAFF.

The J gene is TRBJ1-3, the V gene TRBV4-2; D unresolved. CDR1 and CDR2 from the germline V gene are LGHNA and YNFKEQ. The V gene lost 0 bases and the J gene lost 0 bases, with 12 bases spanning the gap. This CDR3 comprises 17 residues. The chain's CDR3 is CASSQDYRAYSGNTIYF. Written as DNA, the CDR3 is TGTGCCAGCAGCCAAGATTACCGGGCCTACTCTGGAAACACCATATATTTT.

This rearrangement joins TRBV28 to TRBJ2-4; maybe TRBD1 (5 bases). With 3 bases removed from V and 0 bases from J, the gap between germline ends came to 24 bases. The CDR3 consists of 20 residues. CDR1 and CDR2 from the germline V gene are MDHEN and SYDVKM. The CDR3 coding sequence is TGTGCCAGCAGTTTGGGCTTAAAAGAAACAGGATATCTAGCCAAAAACATTCAGTACTTC. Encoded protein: CASSLGLKETGYLAKNIQYF.

CDR3 protein: CSVPPGTDTQYF. CDR3 sequence (DNA): TGCAGCGTTCCCCCGGGCACAGATACGCAGTATTTT. The J gene is TRBJ2-3, the V gene TRBV29-1; D is unresolved. This CDR3 comprises 12 residues. Trimming removed 5 bases from V and 1 base from J, with 7 bases in between. Germline V CDR1 and CDR2: SQVTM, ANQGSEA.

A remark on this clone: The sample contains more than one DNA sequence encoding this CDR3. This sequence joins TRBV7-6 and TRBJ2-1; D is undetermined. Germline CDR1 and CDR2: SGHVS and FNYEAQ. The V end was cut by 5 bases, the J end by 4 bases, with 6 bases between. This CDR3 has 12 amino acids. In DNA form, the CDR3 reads TGTGCCAGCAGCCGCCCATACAATGAGCAGTTCTTC. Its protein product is CASSRPYNEQFF.

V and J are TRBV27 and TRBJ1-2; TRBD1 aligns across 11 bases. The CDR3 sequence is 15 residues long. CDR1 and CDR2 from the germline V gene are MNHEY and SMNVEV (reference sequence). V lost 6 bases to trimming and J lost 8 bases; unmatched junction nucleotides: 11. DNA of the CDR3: TGTGCCAGCAGATACAATGGACAGGGGGCGTGGGGCTACACCTTC. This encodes CASRYNGQGAWGYTF.

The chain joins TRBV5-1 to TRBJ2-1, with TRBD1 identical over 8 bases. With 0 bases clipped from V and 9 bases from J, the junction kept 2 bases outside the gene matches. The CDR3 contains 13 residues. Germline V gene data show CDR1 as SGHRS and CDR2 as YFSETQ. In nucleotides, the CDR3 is TGCGCCAGCAGCTTGGAGGACAGGGTTGAGCAGTTCTTC. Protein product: CASSLEDRVEQFF. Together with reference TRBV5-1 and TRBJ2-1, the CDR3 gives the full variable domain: KAGVTQTPRYLIKTRGQQVTLSCSPISGHRSVSWYQQTPGQGLQFLFEYFSETQRNKGNFPGRFSGRQFSNSRSEMNVSTLELGDSALYLCASSLEDRVEQFFGPGTRLTVL.